A single sample is the source of the 16 T cell receptor beta chains below, sequenced in a study of sequential checkpoint blockade in melanoma. Here immunoSEQ multiplex PCR was the method, and the copy in TCRdb shows in-frame clones only, minus some. The top ten hold around 15% of the sample, which has around 10,000 clones, about 23% seen once. Indicated treatment: randomized to nivolumab then ipilimumab (arm A) or the reverse (arm B). Sequences were derived from tumor tissue (inferred from file names), sampled from a patient given nivolumab and ipilimumab in sequence. All receptors come from a human donor with melanoma.

This clone has more than one count but fewer than ten. The chain has TRBV6-8 and TRBJ2-2, with 10 bases lining up with TRBD2. Losses at the gene ends were 0 bases for V and 1 base for J; bases not matched to a gene: 2. Looked up from germline, CDR1 is MNHGY and CDR2 is SAAAGT. The length of the CDR3 is 17 residues. The CDR3 region is CASSYSRLAGNTGELFF. CDR3 sequence (DNA): TGTGCCAGCAGTTACTCGAGACTAGCGGGGAACACCGGGGAGCTGTTTTTT.

The genes are TRBV11-3 and TRBJ2-1; D unresolved. Germline loops: CDR1 SGHNT, CDR2 YENEEA. This CDR3 spans 14 amino acids. The germline V and J ends were trimmed by 5 bases and 3 bases, with 11 bases remaining between them. The CDR3 here is CASSQYAVYNEQFF. The CDR3 DNA follows: TGTGCCAGCAGCCAATACGCTGTCTACAATGAGCAGTTCTTC. Based on the CDR3 plus reference TRBV11-3 and TRBJ2-1, the full variable domain is EAGVVQSPRYKIIEKKQPVAFWCNPISGHNTLYWYLQNLGQGPELLIRYENEEAVDDSQLPKDRFSAERLKGVDSTLKIQPAELGDSAVYLCASSQYAVYNEQFFGPGTRLTVL.

The V call is TRBV6-8, the J call TRBJ1-5; a possible D gene is TRBD1 (6 bases). The germline V gene has CDR1 MNHGY and CDR2 SAAAGT. This CDR3 region has 14 residues. V was trimmed by 7 bases and J by 3 bases, leaving 13 bases between them. The CDR3 loop reads CASKKTGPNQPQHF. The CDR3 DNA is TGTGCCAGCAAGAAAACAGGGCCCAATCAGCCCCAGCATTTT.

This clone showed up just a few times. The chain couples TRBV6-8 to TRBJ2-1, with a tentative D call TRBD2 (5 bases). Germline assignment: CDR1 MNHGY and CDR2 SAAAGT. The V end lost 10 bases, the J end lost 8 bases, and 15 bases lay between the germline ends. The CDR3 contains 12 residues. The CDR3 bases are TGTGCCATCAAGGCGGGCACCGATGAGCAGTTCTTC. It specifies CAIKAGTDEQFF.

The V gene is TRBV19, the J gene TRBJ1-1; D is ambiguous. The CDR3 has 14 amino acids. Germline lookup yields CDR1 LNHDA and CDR2 SQIVND (reference sequence). Trimming pared 5 bases from V and 5 bases from J, leaving 15 bases between. The CDR3: CASSLINYGTEAFF. The DNA of the CDR3 is TGTGCCAGTAGTCTTATAAACTACGGGACTGAAGCTTTCTTT.

The chain joins TRBV12-5 to TRBJ1-5; no clear D gene. The CDR3 has 12 residues. Germline-derived CDR1 and CDR2 are LGHNT and FRNRAP. CDR3 loop: CASLGLLEPQHF. As DNA, the CDR3 is TGTGCCAGCCTCGGGCTTCTGGAGCCCCAGCATTTT. Filled out from reference TRBV12-5 and TRBJ1-5, the complete variable domain reads DARVTQTPRHKVTEMGQEVTMRCQPILGHNTVFWYRQTMMQGLELLAYFRNRAPLDDSGMPKDRFSAEMPDATLATLKIQPSEPRDSAVYFCASLGLLEPQHFGDGTRLSIL.

The rearrangement links TRBV5-1 to TRBJ1-1; 8 bases agree with TRBD1. Germline CDR1 is SGHRS and CDR2 is YFSETQ. Trimming at V came to 4 bases and at J to 7 bases, leaving 12 bases not matched to a gene. CDR3 length equals 15 residues. CDR3 in amino acids: CASSQDSQGAGEAFF. In DNA form, the CDR3 reads TGCGCCAGCAGCCAAGATTCTCAGGGGGCGGGTGAAGCTTTCTTT.

The chain couples TRBV19 to TRBJ1-2, with D unclear. The CDR3 contains 14 residues. V lost 3 bases to trimming and J lost 4 bases, with 12 bases between them. Germline CDR1 reads LNHDA; CDR2 reads SQIVND (reference sequence). CDR3 DNA sequence: TGTGCCAGTAGTATTCGACACCCTGGCTATGGCTACACCTTC. It encodes CASSIRHPGYGYTF. The whole variable domain, filled in from reference TRBV19 and TRBJ1-2, reads DGGITQSPKYLFRKEGQNVTLSCEQNLNHDAMYWYRQDPGQGLRLIYYSQIVNDFQKGDIAEGYSVSREKKESFPLTVTSAQKNPTAFYLCASSIRHPGYGYTFGSGTRLTVV.

This clone showed up just a few times. This chain joins TRBV11-3 and TRBJ2-7; TRBD2 is a possible D gene (5 bases). Germline V gives CDR1 SGHNT, CDR2 YENEEA. V was shortened by 3 bases and J by 4 bases, with 13 bases between the two germline ends. The CDR3 runs to 14 residues. The CDR3 is CASSFLLSGYEQYF. CDR3 nucleotide sequence: TGTGCCAGCAGCTTTCTACTTTCGGGGTACGAGCAGTACTTC.

This chain connects TRBV11-3 to TRBJ1-1; D is uncertain. Trimming pared 1 base from V and 1 base from J, leaving 10 bases between. The CDR3 is made up of 15 amino acids. Germline CDR1 reads SGHNT; CDR2 reads YENEEA. Written as DNA, the CDR3 is TGTGCCAGCAGCTTAGTTGCAGTAAGGAACACTGAAGCTTTCTTT. It yields the protein CASSLVAVRNTEAFF. The full variable domain, with the rest looked up from reference TRBV11-3 and TRBJ1-1, is EAGVVQSPRYKIIEKKQPVAFWCNPISGHNTLYWYLQNLGQGPELLIRYENEEAVDDSQLPKDRFSAERLKGVDSTLKIQPAELGDSAVYLCASSLVAVRNTEAFFGQGTRLTVV.

The genes are TRBV6-8 and TRBJ1-3; no definite D call. Germline V gene lookup returns CDR1 MNHGY and CDR2 SAAAGT. There are 14 residues in the CDR3. Trimming stripped 4 bases from V and 3 bases from J, with 10 bases between. The CDR3 nucleotides read TGTGCCAGCAGTTGGGTCCAGTTTGGAAACACCATATATTTT. This gives the protein CASSWVQFGNTIYF.

The chain has TRBV10-2 and TRBJ2-1, with 8 positions matching TRBD2. CDR3 length equals 16 residues. V was clipped by 5 bases and J by 2 bases; unmatched bases: 8. Germline-derived CDR1 and CDR2 are WSHSY and SAAADI. CDR3 DNA sequence: TGCGCCAGCAGTCCTCCCCCGGGGGGGGCCTACAATGAGCAGTTCTTC. Amino acid sequence: CASSPPPGGAYNEQFF.

The CDR3 bases are TGTGCCAGCAGCTTGGACGTCCCGAGGACTGAAGCTTTCTTT. Its protein is CASSLDVPRTEAFF. The chain carries TRBV11-3 and TRBJ1-1; unclear D gene. The CDR3 extends over 14 amino acids. Trimming left V 3 bases short and J 5 bases short, with 13 bases between. The germline V gene encodes CDR1 SGHNT and CDR2 YENEEA.

This clone showed up just a few times. The chain carries TRBV1 and TRBJ2-7. TRBV1 is a documented pseudogene. This CDR3 has 13 residues. CDR3 DNA: TGCGCCAGCAGCCGTGATACAGGGAGGGAGCAGTACTTC. It is translated as CASSRDTGREQYF.

This chain links TRBV19 with TRBJ2-7; D call uncertain. There are 14 residues in the CDR3. The V end lost 4 bases, the J end lost 0 bases, and 10 bases lay between the germline ends. Looked up from germline, CDR1 is LNHDA and CDR2 is SQIVND (reference sequence). The CDR3 here is CASSSGRYSYEQYF. The CDR3 DNA reads TGTGCCAGTAGTAGCGGCAGGTACTCCTACGAGCAGTACTTC.

This clone was counted a few times. This rearrangement joins TRBV15 to TRBJ2-3; D is ambiguous. Trimming pared 3 bases from V and 0 bases from J, leaving 13 bases between. Germline values: CDR1 LNHNV, CDR2 YYDKDF (reference sequence). This CDR3 comprises 16 residues. CDR3 DNA sequence: TGTGCCACCAGCAGGTCCAAACGCCGGAGCACAGATACGCAGTATTTT. Amino acids: CATSRSKRRSTDTQYF.